The present entry profiles one T cell receptor (beta chain) with its context. The sample belongs to a study of CD8 T cells in Susac syndrome. In blood CD8+ and CD4+ T cells, TCR beta underwent sequencing. Negative isolation yielded CD4+ and CD8+ T cells, and FACS enriched TEMRA cells. After extraction with the RNeasy kit, about 0.45 to 1 ug of the RNA was reverse transcribed using random hexamers. Amplification of TCR beta CDR3 spanned 54 Vbeta and 13 Jbeta via immunoSEQ multiplex PCR. A single record per CDR3 protein comes from TCRdb applying MiXCR to the immunoSEQ multiplex PCR reads. The table lists about 300,000 distinct CDR3 sequences, roughly 94% of them singletons. The TCR comes from a human donor with multiple sclerosis. The sequenced sample was CD4+ T cells from PBMCs.

CDR3 amino acids: CASSQAETAYGYTF. The CDR3 nucleotides are TGTGCCAGCAGCCAAGCCGAGACTGCCTATGGCTACACCTTC. V gene TRBV6-5 combines with J gene TRBJ1-2; no firm D call. V was clipped by 6 bases and J by 4 bases, with 15 bases between them. The CDR3 contains 14 residues. Germline lookup yields CDR1 MNHEY and CDR2 SVGAGI.